This TCR beta chain emerged from a study of T cells in pancreatic ductal adenocarcinoma. The study, taken as a whole, reports: Tumor-versus-blood clonality comparisons may be biased toward lower tumor diversity. Results skew toward the minority of patients with early-stage disease.

From germline, CDR1 is SNHLY and CDR2 FYNNEI. The V and J ends lost 5 bases and 5 bases, in that order; junction bases with no gene match: 4. This CDR3 contains 14 residues. This table comes from immunoSEQ multiplex PCR, and its TCRdb copy is limited to in-frame clones, with some not included. The table lists 100,000 or so clones, about 95% of them singletons. Turning to this clone: Its cognate antigen is unknown.

No neoadjuvant therapy was given to the selected pancreatic ductal adenocarcinoma patients before their surgery. The chain is built from TRBV2 and TRBJ2-3, with 10 nucleotides matching TRBD2. The sequencing input was PBMCs. This receptor was obtained from a human donor with pancreatic ductal adenocarcinoma. The CDR3 bases are TGTGCCAGCAGTTCGTCTAGCGGGAGAGATACGCAGTATTTT. Protein product: CASSSSSGRDTQYF.